These T cell receptor beta chains were read from a single sample in a study of blood T cell repertoires in COVID-19. Produced via immunoSEQ multiplex PCR; TCRdb's table is partial and in-frame only. Of approximately 350,000 clones listed, 87% are singletons. Material for sequencing was PBMCs or T cells enriched from blood (not recorded which). The receptor set was obtained from a woman aged 30 to 39 who had recovered from COVID-19. Each CDR3 is given with its conserved first and last residue. Each record gives: clone size, D gene, V gene, J gene, CDR3 DNA, CDR3 protein. The D gene is left open where the match is weak. The size of a clone is reported for some rows only, either as once, few or many, or as a class for expanded clones.

size: NA; D: NA; V: TRBV3-1/TRBV3-2; J: TRBJ1-1; DNA: TGTGCCAGCAGCCAGCAGGGGTTTCCTGAAGCTTTCTTT; CDR3: CASSQQGFPEAFF
size: NA; D: TRBD2; V: TRBV3-1/TRBV3-2; J: TRBJ2-1; DNA: TGTGCCAGCAGCCTTGAGCGGGGGTCCTACAATGAGCAGTTCTTC; CDR3: CASSLERGSYNEQFF
size: NA; D: TRBD1; V: TRBV5-1; J: TRBJ2-1; DNA: TGCGCCAGCAGCGGACAGGGGGCCTCCTACAATGAGCAGTTCTTC; CDR3: CASSGQGASYNEQFF
size: NA; D: NA; V: TRBV3-1/TRBV3-2; J: TRBJ1-2; DNA: TGTGCCAGCAGCCAAGATGGGGCAGGGTACTATGGCTACACCTTC; CDR3: CASSQDGAGYYGYTF
size: NA; D: NA; V: TRBV2; J: TRBJ2-4; DNA: TGTGCCAGCAGTAACAATGGTGCGGACATTCAGTACTTC; CDR3: CASSNNGADIQYF
size: NA; D: NA; V: TRBV7-6; J: TRBJ1-1; DNA: TGTGCCAGCAGCTTGCGCAGGGAGGCTGAAGCTTTCTTT; CDR3: CASSLRREAEAFF
size: NA; D: NA; V: TRBV6-6; J: TRBJ1-5; DNA: TGTGCCAGCAGTTTCCCCGGGCGGGATAGCAATCAGCCCCAGCATTTT; CDR3: CASSFPGRDSNQPQHF
size: NA; D: TRBD1; V: TRBV6-5; J: TRBJ2-7; DNA: TGTGCCAGCAGTTTATCTGACAGGGGGCTAAAAGAGCAGTACTTC; CDR3: CASSLSDRGLKEQYF
size: NA; D: TRBD1; V: TRBV5-4; J: TRBJ2-7; DNA: TGTGCCAGCAGCCCGGGACAGGGAGGCTACGAGCAGTACTTC; CDR3: CASSPGQGGYEQYF
size: NA; D: TRBD1; V: TRBV6-5; J: TRBJ2-5; DNA: TGTGCCAGCAGTTACTCAGGGGGCTCGGAGACCCAGTACTTC; CDR3: CASSYSGGSETQYF
size: NA; D: NA; V: TRBV18; J: TRBJ1-1; DNA: TGTGCCAGCTCACCTAGCCCGACGGGGGGGGGCACTGAAGCTTTCTTT; CDR3: CASSPSPTGGGTEAFF
size: NA; D: TRBD2; V: TRBV7-6; J: TRBJ2-1; DNA: TGTGCCAGCAGCTTATCTAGCGGGCGCTACAATGAGCAGTTCTTC; CDR3: CASSLSSGRYNEQFF
size: NA; D: NA; V: TRBV5-1; J: TRBJ2-1; DNA: TGCGCCAGCAGCCCGAGGACTGAATACAATGAGCAGTTCTTC; CDR3: CASSPRTEYNEQFF
size: NA; D: TRBD1; V: TRBV3-1/TRBV3-2; J: TRBJ1-4; DNA: TGTGCCAGCAGCCATCGGGACAGGGTAAATGAAAAACTGTTTTTT; CDR3: CASSHRDRVNEKLFF
size: NA; D: NA; V: TRBV12-3/TRBV12-4; J: TRBJ1-3; DNA: TGTGCCAGCAGTTTTTTCGAGATAAACACCATATATTTT; CDR3: CASSFFEINTIYF
size: NA; D: TRBD1; V: TRBV18; J: TRBJ1-2; DNA: TGTGCCAGCTCCGCGGACAGGGTGTATGGCTACACCTTC; CDR3: CASSADRVYGYTF
size: many; D: TRBD1; V: TRBV10-3; J: TRBJ1-2; DNA: TGTGCCATCAACCGGGACAGGGATTATGGCTACACCTTC; CDR3: CAINRDRDYGYTF
size: NA; D: TRBD2; V: TRBV29-1; J: TRBJ2-7; DNA: TGCAGCGTTCGACTAGCATCCTACGAGCAGTACTTC; CDR3: CSVRLASYEQYF
size: NA; D: TRBD2; V: TRBV27; J: TRBJ2-7; DNA: TGTGCCAGCAGTCTCGGGACTAGCATTTACGAGCAGTACTTC; CDR3: CASSLGTSIYEQYF
size: once; D: TRBD2; V: TRBV4-2; J: TRBJ2-1; DNA: TGTGCCAGCAGCCACCTTCTAGCGGAAAGGGGCAATGAGCAGTTCTTC; CDR3: CASSHLLAERGNEQFF
size: NA; D: TRBD1; V: TRBV5-4; J: TRBJ1-2; DNA: TGTGCCAGCAGGGAATACAGGGGGAATTTCGGCTACACCTTC; CDR3: CASREYRGNFGYTF
size: NA; D: TRBD1; V: TRBV4-1; J: TRBJ1-4; DNA: TGCGCCAGCAGCCAGGCCGGGACAGGGTACGAAAAACTGTTTTTT; CDR3: CASSQAGTGYEKLFF
size: NA; D: NA; V: TRBV2; J: TRBJ1-2; DNA: TGTGCCAGCAGTCTGGAGGCGAGGGGCTACACCTTC; CDR3: CASSLEARGYTF
size: NA; D: TRBD1; V: TRBV5-4; J: TRBJ1-2; DNA: TGTGCCAGCAGCTTGGGTCTATCTGGGACAGGAGGGATGGACTACACCTTC; CDR3: CASSLGLSGTGGMDYTF
size: NA; D: NA; V: TRBV7-6; J: TRBJ2-7; DNA: TGTGCCAGCAGCATTAGCGACGAGCAGTACTTC; CDR3: CASSISDEQYF
size: NA; D: NA; V: TRBV6-5; J: TRBJ1-4; DNA: TGTGCCAGCAGTTGGTCTAGGGGAACGGCCGAAAAACTGTTTTTT; CDR3: CASSWSRGTAEKLFF
size: NA; D: TRBD2; V: TRBV27; J: TRBJ2-1; DNA: TGTGCCAGCGGAAGCGGGGGGGAAGGCAATGAGCAGTTCTTC; CDR3: CASGSGGEGNEQFF
size: NA; D: TRBD1; V: TRBV9; J: TRBJ1-4; DNA: TGTGCCAGCAGCGTATCACAGGGGGTAGCTAATGAAAAACTGTTTTTT; CDR3: CASSVSQGVANEKLFF
size: NA; D: NA; V: TRBV11-2; J: TRBJ1-2; DNA: TGTGCCAGCAGCTTAGGAGCGGCGTATGGCTACACCTTC; CDR3: CASSLGAAYGYTF